What follows describes a single T cell receptor beta chain. Data came from immunoSEQ multiplex PCR; TCRdb stores just in-frame clones and leaves some out. The data contain fewer than 30,000 clones, 65% to 85% of them singletons. The sample comes from a study of sequential checkpoint blockade in melanoma. Study overall: Randomization was 1:1 between first-line nivolumab→ipilimumab and ipilimumab→nivolumab. Both treatment sequences were followed by maintenance nivolumab.

Regarding treatment: randomized to nivolumab then ipilimumab (arm A) or the reverse (arm B). No patient had prior DNA-damaging chemotherapy. Sorted cells were live CD3+CD8+, lacking CD19 and CD56, from PBMCs. The CDR3 totals 15 residues. V gave up 0 bases and J gave up 6 bases; unmatched junction bases: 9. Germline V gene lookup returns CDR1 SGHRS and CDR2 YFSETQ. The clonotype was recovered from a human donor with melanoma. Sequenced here: CD8+ T cells sorted from blood (inferred from file names), sampled from a patient given nivolumab and ipilimumab in sequence. The chain is built from TRBV5-1 and TRBJ2-7; 7 bases are a match to TRBD1. CDR3 sequence (DNA): TGCGCCAGCAGCTTGGATCAGACAGGGTACCGCGAGCAGTACTTC. Protein product: CASSLDQTGYREQYF.